Listed here are 6 T cell receptor beta chains from one sample, sequenced in a study of CD8 T cells in ankylosing spondylitis. Study outcomes and limitations: Within ankylosing spondylitis blood, a TCR beta motif made up of under 10 highly homologous variants appeared to be characteristic.

These receptors' antigens are unknown. One entry per CDR3 protein results from TCRdb running MiXCR on the 5' RACE reads. Of some 85,000 distinct CDR3 sequences listed, more than 8.5% are singletons. Material for sequencing was blood, either unsorted or a sorted T cell fraction (not recorded which). The source of these receptors is a male donor with ankylosing spondylitis.

This clonotype was found many times. The chain couples TRBV4-2 to TRBJ2-2; D not certain. Per germline, CDR1 LGHNA and CDR2 YNFKEQ. The V and J ends lost 2 bases and 7 bases respectively, with 20 bases between them. This CDR3 comprises 17 residues. DNA for the CDR3: TGTGCCAGCAGCCAATATTTCGCTTCGAACCCTCTCGGGGAGCTGTTTTTT. Its translation is CASSQYFASNPLGELFF.

The chain joins TRBV2 to TRBJ1-5; a possible D gene is TRBD1 (5 bases). Trimming left V 1 base short and J 7 bases short, with 11 bases between. CDR3 size: 14 residues. The germline gives CDR1 SNHLY, CDR2 FYNNEI. CDR3 sequence: CASSEGGPVQPQHF. For the CDR3, the DNA is TGTGCCAGCAGTGAAGGGGGACCGGTGCAGCCCCAGCATTTT.

This clonotype was recorded at least ten times. The genes are TRBV5-6 and TRBJ2-1; D could derive from TRBD1 or TRBD2 (5 bases each). Germline V CDR1 and CDR2: SGHDT, YYEEEE. The CDR3 is 15 amino acids. Trimming took 0 bases from V and 15 from J, leaving 22 bases between them. The CDR3 spells CASSLGTEGNGDGFF. The CDR3 DNA is TGTGCCAGCAGCTTGGGGACCGAAGGGAATGGGGACGGGTTCTTC.

V gene TRBV27 combines with J gene TRBJ2-5; D call uncertain. Trimming stripped 7 bases from V and 0 bases from J, with 9 bases between. CDR3 length: 13 amino acids. Germline assignment: CDR1 MNHEY and CDR2 SMNVEV (reference sequence). The CDR3 DNA reads as TGTGCCAGCACCCCGAGAAACCAAGAGACCCAGTACTTC. Protein sequence: CASTPRNQETQYF.

This clonotype was seen ten or more times. The rearrangement joins TRBV29-1 to TRBJ2-1; D is uncertain. V lost 1 base and J 7 bases, leaving 2 bases between the germline ends. Germline loops: CDR1 SQVTM, CDR2 ANQGSEA. The CDR3 sequence is 10 residues long. CDR3 protein: CSVEGNEQFF. The CDR3, as DNA: TGCAGCGTTGAAGGGAATGAGCAGTTCTTC.

This clonotype showed up just a few times. CDR3 amino acids: CASSPRLTDTQYF. The CDR3 DNA reads as TGTGCCAGCAGCCCCAGACTAACAGATACGCAGTATTTT. The V call is TRBV7-9, the J call TRBJ2-3; D perhaps matches TRBD2 (5 bases). Germline CDR1 SEHNR, CDR2 FQNEAQ (reference sequence). The V and J ends lost 5 bases and 3 bases respectively, with 9 bases between them. The CDR3 is made up of 13 amino acids.